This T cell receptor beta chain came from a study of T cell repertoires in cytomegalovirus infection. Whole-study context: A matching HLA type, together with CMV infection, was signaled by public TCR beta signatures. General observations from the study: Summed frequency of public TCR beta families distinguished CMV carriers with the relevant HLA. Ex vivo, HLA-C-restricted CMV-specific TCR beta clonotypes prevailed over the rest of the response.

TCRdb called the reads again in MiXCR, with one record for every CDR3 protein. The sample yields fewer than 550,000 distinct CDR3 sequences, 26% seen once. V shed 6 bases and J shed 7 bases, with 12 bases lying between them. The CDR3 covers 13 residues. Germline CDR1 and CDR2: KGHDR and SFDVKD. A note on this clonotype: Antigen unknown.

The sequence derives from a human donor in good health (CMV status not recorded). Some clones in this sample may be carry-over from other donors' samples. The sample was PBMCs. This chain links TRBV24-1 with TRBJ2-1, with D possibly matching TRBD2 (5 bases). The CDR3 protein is CATSLARGNEQFF. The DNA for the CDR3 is TGTGCCACCAGTTTGGCCCGCGGGAATGAGCAGTTCTTC.